This T cell receptor (beta chain) was sequenced during a study of T cell responses to AZD1222 COVID-19 vaccine. Whole-study findings and limits: CD4 TCRs associated with vaccination spanned spike, dominating at 160-218 and 743-854.

CDR1 is SEHNR and CDR2 is FQNEAQ in the germline V gene (reference sequence). With V trimmed by 1 base and J by 6 bases, 6 bases remained unmatched. The CDR3 is 15 residues long. TCRdb keeps only in-frame clones here, not all; method: immunoSEQ multiplex PCR. Among 150,000 to 160,000 clones listed, approximately 90% were seen once. As to this clone: Its specificity is unknown.

The sequencing here drew on peripheral blood, taken on day 0 of AZD1222 vaccination. This sequence originates from an adult in good health. The gene calls are TRBV7-9 and TRBJ2-3; 8 nucleotides match TRBD2. CDR3 sequence (DNA): TGTGCCAGCAGCTTAGACGGGGGGGTCCGGGATACGCAGTATTTT. Amino acids: CASSLDGGVRDTQYF.